Sequencing of this T cell receptor (beta chain) was carried out in a study of cytomegalovirus exposure and HLA in healthy donors. Germline V lookup: CDR1 MRHNA, CDR2 SNTAGT. The ends lost 5 bases at V and 2 bases at J; junction bases unmatched: 5. The CDR3 runs to 16 residues. Primers for the PCR totalled 60 Vbeta and 13 Jbeta. Clones were sequenced by immunoSEQ multiplex PCR, and TCRdb holds only the in-frame ones, with some missing. The sample includes some 65,000 clones, approximately 72% of them seen just once. The sequenced sample was PBMCs. The origin of this receptor is a woman in her twenties or thirties in good health and CMV-seronegative. The chain is built from TRBV6-4 and TRBJ2-3; 12 bases are a match to TRBD2. The DNA for the CDR3 is TGTGCCAGCAGTCAGTGGACTAGCGGGAACACAGATACGCAGTATTTT. It yields the protein CASSQWTSGNTDTQYF.